What follows are 17 T cell receptor beta chains derived from one specimen sequenced in a study of a mutant IDH1 vaccine in newly diagnosed glioma. Method: immunoSEQ multiplex PCR; TCRdb's copy keeps in-frame clones and lacks some. The sample lists about 26,000 clones; around 80% were seen once. The time point is: week 5, during vaccination. Vaccine doses each comprised 300 ug of mutant IDH1 20-mer peptide, with topical imiquimod. Their antigens remain unidentified. Sequencing used PBMCs, obtained from a glioma patient whose treatment included an IDH1 peptide vaccine. The receptors were gathered from a man aged 35 to 55 with glioma. Some clones in this sample may be carry-over from other donors' samples.

The V and J genes are TRBV27 and TRBJ2-7; possible D gene TRBD2, 5 bases. V lost 0 bases, J lost 5 bases, and 14 bases lay in between. The CDR3 has 15 residues. In germline, CDR1 is MNHEY, CDR2 SMNVEV (reference sequence). CDR3 nucleotide sequence: TGTGCCAGCAGTTTATCCCAAGGAGGTTCTAACGAGCAGTACTTC. Its protein product is CASSLSQGGSNEQYF.

J is TRBJ2-5 and V is TRBV28, with TRBD2 matching over 10 bases. CDR1 and CDR2 from the germline V gene are MDHEN and SYDVKM. Unmatched junction bases numbered 9, after V lost 1 base and J lost 4 bases. This CDR3 comprises 17 residues. The CDR3, as DNA: TGTGCCAGCAGTTTATTAGGAGCGGGGGGGCTTGGAGAGACCCAGTACTTC. This codes for CASSLLGAGGLGETQYF.

V gene TRBV2 combines with J gene TRBJ2-5; D is tentatively TRBD1 or TRBD2 (5 bases each). From germline, CDR1 is SNHLY and CDR2 FYNNEI. Trimming shortened V by 4 bases and J by 4 bases, and 13 bases separated the two germline ends. CDR3 length: 14 amino acids. The CDR3 DNA reads TGTGCCAGCAGTGCTGAGGTTGGGGGAGAGACCCAGTACTTC. The encoded protein is CASSAEVGGETQYF.

The genes are TRBV7-4 and TRBJ2-2; possibly TRBD1 for D (5 bases). The germline CDR1 and CDR2 sequences are SGHVT and SQSDAQ. This CDR3 is built from 15 residues. V lost 4 bases to trimming and J lost 5 bases, with 14 bases between them. CDR3 nucleotides: TGTGCCAGCAGCTCCCGGGTTGGGGCTACCGGGGAGCTGTTTTTT. It is translated as CASSSRVGATGELFF.

This clone was seen only once. The chain joins TRBV5-1 to TRBJ2-3; TRBD2 is a possible D gene (5 bases). The CDR3 extends over 14 amino acids. V lost 3 bases to trimming and J lost 3 bases, with 11 bases between them. Germline CDR1 reads SGHRS; CDR2 reads YFSETQ. The CDR3 is CASSSLPGTDTQYF. CDR3 in DNA: TGCGCCAGCAGCTCTTTGCCGGGGACAGATACGCAGTATTTT.

The chain uses TRBV7-2 and TRBJ2-5, with D possibly matching TRBD1 (6 bases). The germline V gene has CDR1 SGHTA and CDR2 FQGNSA. CDR3 length: 14 amino acids. V lost 4 bases and J 5 bases, leaving 14 bases between the germline ends. CDR3 DNA: TGTGCCAGCAGCTCCCTGGGCGACAGGGAGACCCAGTACTTC. Protein sequence: CASSSLGDRETQYF.

The chain recombines TRBV29-1 with TRBJ2-1; tentatively, D is TRBD2 (5 bases). CDR3 length: 13 amino acids. Germline CDR1 and CDR2: SQVTM and ANQGSEA. Trimming took off 7 bases at V and 3 bases at J, with 13 bases between the two ends. The CDR3: CSATTGIYNEQFF. The CDR3 region has the DNA TGCAGCGCTACGACGGGGATCTACAATGAGCAGTTCTTC.

The rearrangement links TRBV30 to TRBJ1-5, with 7 bases aligning to TRBD1. Trimming cost V 2 bases and J 5 bases; bases outside gene matches: 9. Germline CDR1 GTSNPN, CDR2 SVGIG (reference sequence). The CDR3 covers 15 residues. CDR3 sequence reads: CAWSPRGRGDQPQHF. The CDR3 nucleotides are TGTGCCTGGAGTCCCCGGGGCAGGGGGGATCAGCCCCAGCATTTT.

CDR3: CASSLFRGPGYTF. The CDR3 DNA follows: TGTGCCAGCAGCTTATTCAGGGGGCCCGGCTACACCTTC. This chain links TRBV11-2 with TRBJ1-2; 8 positions agree with TRBD1. The CDR3 spans 13 residues. Germline CDR1 reads SGHAT; CDR2 reads FQNNGV. V shed 2 bases, J shed 8 bases, and the junction held 4 bases outside the gene matches.

The chain recombines TRBV29-1 with TRBJ2-2; 11 positions agree with TRBD1. Germline CDR1 reads SQVTM; CDR2 reads ANQGSEA. The length of the CDR3 is 14 residues. V gave up 7 bases and J gave up 4 bases; unmatched junction bases: 5. In DNA, the CDR3 is TGCAGCGCCCACGGGACAGGGGGCACCGGGGAGCTGTTTTTT. As protein: CSAHGTGGTGELFF.

The chain couples TRBV6-1 to TRBJ2-1; TRBD2 aligns across 8 bases. The CDR3 contains 16 residues. V was pared by 3 bases and J by 7 bases, with 11 bases of the junction left unmatched. Per germline, CDR1 MNHNS and CDR2 SASEGT. The CDR3 loop is CASSDMAAGGMNEQFF. The CDR3 coding sequence is TGTGCCAGCAGTGACATGGCTGCGGGAGGTATGAATGAGCAGTTCTTC.

The chain couples TRBV30 to TRBJ2-1; 8 positions agree with TRBD2. Germline CDR1 GTSNPN, CDR2 SVGIG (reference sequence). This CDR3 contains 14 residues. The ends lost 5 bases at V and 3 bases at J; junction bases unmatched: 6. DNA of the CDR3: TGTGCCTGGGGATTAGCGGGGTACTACAATGAGCAGTTCTTC. The encoded protein is CAWGLAGYYNEQFF.

This clone was recorded once. The chain carries TRBV6-1 and TRBJ1-5; possibly TRBD1 for D (5 bases). The CDR3 spans 14 residues. Per the germline V gene, CDR1 is MNHNS and CDR2 is SASEGT. V lost 1 base, J lost 11 bases, and 15 bases lay in between. The CDR3 loop reads CASSEEGALGTQHF. DNA of the CDR3: TGTGCCAGCAGTGAAGAAGGGGCCCTGGGGACCCAGCATTTT.

A few counts support this clone. This chain joins TRBV19 and TRBJ1-2; D uncertain. V was trimmed by 6 bases and J by 0 bases, leaving 8 bases between them. The CDR3 has 13 amino acids. CDR1 LNHDA and CDR2 SQIVND come from the germline V gene (reference sequence). The CDR3 reads CASSPGSNYGYTF. For the CDR3, the DNA is TGTGCCAGTAGCCCGGGATCTAACTATGGCTACACCTTC.

This clone turned up a few times. This sequence joins TRBV4-1 and TRBJ2-7, with 7 bases identical to TRBD1. Germline CDR1 reads MGHRA; CDR2 reads YSYEKL. V dropped 6 bases and J dropped 0; count of bases not matched to a gene: 5. The CDR3 is made up of 14 amino acids. The CDR3 DNA reads TGCGCCAGCAGTCGACAGGGAAACTCCTACGAGCAGTACTTC. It encodes CASSRQGNSYEQYF.

This clone is termed medium-sized. V is TRBV30 and J is TRBJ1-6, with 8 bases matching TRBD1. With 1 base clipped from V and 5 bases from J, the junction kept 1 base outside the gene matches. This CDR3 comprises 14 residues. Per the germline V gene, CDR1 is GTSNPN and CDR2 is SVGIG (reference sequence). The CDR3 loop is CAWSAGQDNSPLHF. The CDR3 DNA reads TGTGCCTGGAGTGCGGGACAGGATAATTCACCCCTCCACTTT.

The chain couples TRBV5-1 to TRBJ2-3; 8 nucleotides align to TRBD2. Germline assignment: CDR1 SGHRS and CDR2 YFSETQ. Trimming removed 0 bases from V and 2 bases from J; junction bases left unmatched: 11. The CDR3 contains 18 residues. CDR3 region: CASSLAWEKRGSTDTQYF. The CDR3 DNA is TGCGCCAGCAGCTTGGCCTGGGAGAAGCGGGGGTCCACAGATACGCAGTATTTT.